The T cell receptor beta chain under discussion was sequenced for a study of shared clonotypes between healthy human individuals (dated by TCRdb to about 2020). With regard to the full study: A couple of women and three men aged 18 to 49 years were included in the cohort. For each donor, three plates each were used for CD4 naive and CD4 memory, two plates were used for CD8 naive, and one plate was used for CD8 memory. To estimate repertoire size and how much clonotype sharing occurs between individuals, the study deeply sequenced the blood TCR repertoires of 4 to 6 healthy adults. To increase sequencing depth and limit assay-specific biases, TCR repertoire library preparation and sequencing were carried out by different laboratories using diverse techniques. Each donor's leukapheresis produced roughly between about 0.8 and 10 billion PBMCs.

V is cut back by 4 bases and J by 9 bases, with 12 bases in the junction unmatched. The CDR3 sequence holds 16 residues, the cysteine and phenylalanine included. Only the CDR3 DNA is retained, 48 bases long and in frame from the first base. The germline V gene encodes CDR1 MNHEY and CDR2 SMNVEV (reference sequence). Overall results and qualifications from the work: Compared with non-shared clonotypes, clonotypes shared by all four sorted-subset donors had higher generation probabilities. Even with the large sequencing depth, rarefaction of the sorted-subset datasets indicated that sequencing was incomplete. Sharing across a handful of donors was observed for roughly 5.4% of naive CD4, under 4% of naive CD8, 2% to 2.5% of memory CD4, and around 0.42% of memory CD8 clonotypes. Pairwise subsampling led to the expectation that sequencing depth would affect the degree of clonotype sharing among donors. Naive subsets generally had larger estimated clonotype richness than memory subsets. Only blood was sampled, and tissue TCR repertoires likely differ from those in blood. Because the study included only a small number of donors, the genetic and exposure-history diversity represented was limited.

Healthy HIV-negative adults with no recently reported acute infections or vaccinations were included as donors. Only Caucasian adults living in Nashville, Tennessee, USA were represented among the donors. CD4+ T cells were enriched through magnetic negative selection, after which naive cells were positively selected on CD45RA and the remaining negative fraction served as the memory subset. Blood was collected by leukapheresis, and PBMCs were isolated by Ficoll-Histopaque density gradient centrifugation and then cryopreserved in liquid nitrogen vapor phase. Purity and quantity of every magnetically sorted T cell population were checked by analytical flow cytometry. Genomic DNA was isolated from every sorted fraction and measured by UV absorbance on a Nanodrop 2000c. Concerning this clone: The target of this receptor is not known. No base quality values were provided; no much bigger clone lies one nucleotide off.

TCR CDR3 regions were amplified from genomic DNA by multiplex PCR using the deep immunoSEQ assay. Genomic DNA extracted from each cell subset was distributed evenly over all wells of several immunoSEQ 96-well plates, and each plate served as one replicate. For sorted subsets, 200 ng of genomic DNA, equivalent to tens of thousands of T cell genomes, went into each replicate PCR. The purified libraries were quantified using a Qubit 3.0 fluorometer, sized with a Bioanalyzer 2100, and then quantified again using the KAPA Library Quantification kit. A separate single-read 150-cycle Illumina NextSeq 550 flow cell was used to sequence each immunoSEQ 96-well plate. In the paper's pipeline: Because the immunoSEQ output included only junctional sequences and no quality scores, the filtering could not be the same as the filtering used for full-length reads. Sequences were annotated with PyIR, a Python wrapper for IgBLAST v1.9, using IMGT germline references to assign V/J genes and CDR3. Reads with weak V/J assignments (E-value above 1e-6), missing CDR3, stop codons, out-of-frame junctions, or ambiguous translated residues were removed. V3J clonotypes were defined by identical inferred V gene, J gene, and CDR3 amino acid sequence. Percentage overlap between repertoires was calculated by dividing the number of shared unique clonotypes by the size of the smaller repertoire. Repertoire richness was assessed with RTK rarefaction, the Chao1 estimator, and Recon v2.1 estimates of unobserved clonotypes. Generation probabilities for all TCRbeta clonotypes obtained by the gDNA method from a few donors were computed using OLGA. Not all clones reach the TCRdb copy of this immuneACCESS table, which keeps in-frame sequences only. Checked studies attribute under half of the gap to unresolved V genes and leave the rest unexplained. V and J calls and clone size are as listed in that table; D and trimming were resolved from the DNA. The sample has 2 million to 2.5 million clones on record, 80% to 95% of them singletons. 0.36% of the sample rests with the top ten.

Sequenced sample: naive CD4+ T cells from PBMCs. In light of the paper, this sample's cell subset or site label describes: CD45RA+ positively selected. In this chain, TRBV27 is recombined with TRBJ2-1, and TRBD2 aligns with 10 junction nucleotides. This TCR was recovered from a man aged 18 to 35 in good health. Some clones in this sample may be carry-over from other donors' samples. The CDR3 is CASSSPPSGRSGEQFF. The DNA sequence is as follows: TGTGCCAGCAGTTCTCCCCCTAGCGGGAGAAGCGGTGAGCAGTTCTTC.